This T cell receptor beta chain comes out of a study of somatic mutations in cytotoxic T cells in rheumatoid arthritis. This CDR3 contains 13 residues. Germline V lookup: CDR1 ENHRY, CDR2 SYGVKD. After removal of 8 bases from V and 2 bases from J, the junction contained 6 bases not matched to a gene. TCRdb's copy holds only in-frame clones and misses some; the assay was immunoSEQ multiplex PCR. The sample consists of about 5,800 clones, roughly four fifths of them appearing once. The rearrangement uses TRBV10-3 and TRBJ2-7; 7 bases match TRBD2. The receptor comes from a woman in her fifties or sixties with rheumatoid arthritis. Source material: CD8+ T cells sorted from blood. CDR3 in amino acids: CAILAEPPYEQYF. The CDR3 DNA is TGTGCCATCCTAGCGGAGCCCCCCTACGAGCAGTACTTC.